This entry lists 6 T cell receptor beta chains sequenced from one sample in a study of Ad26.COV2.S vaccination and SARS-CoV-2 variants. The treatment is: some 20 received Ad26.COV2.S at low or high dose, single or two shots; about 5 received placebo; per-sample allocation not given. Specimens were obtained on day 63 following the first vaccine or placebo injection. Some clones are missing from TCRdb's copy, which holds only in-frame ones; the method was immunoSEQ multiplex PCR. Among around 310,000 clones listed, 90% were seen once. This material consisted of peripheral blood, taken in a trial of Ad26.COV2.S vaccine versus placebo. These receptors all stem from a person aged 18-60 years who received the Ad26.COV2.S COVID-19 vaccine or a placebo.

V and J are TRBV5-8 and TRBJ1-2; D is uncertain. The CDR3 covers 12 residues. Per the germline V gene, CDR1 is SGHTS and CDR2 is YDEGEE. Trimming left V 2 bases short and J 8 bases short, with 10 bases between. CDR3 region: CASSFVPEGYTF. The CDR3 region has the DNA TGTGCCAGCAGCTTTGTCCCAGAGGGCTACACCTTC.

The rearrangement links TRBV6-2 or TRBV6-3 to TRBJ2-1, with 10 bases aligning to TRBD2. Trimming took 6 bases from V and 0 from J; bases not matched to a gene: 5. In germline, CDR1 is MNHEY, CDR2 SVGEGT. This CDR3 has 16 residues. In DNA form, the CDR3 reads TGTGCCAGCAGCCCTAGCGGGGGAAGCTCCTACAATGAGCAGTTCTTC. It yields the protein CASSPSGGSSYNEQFF.

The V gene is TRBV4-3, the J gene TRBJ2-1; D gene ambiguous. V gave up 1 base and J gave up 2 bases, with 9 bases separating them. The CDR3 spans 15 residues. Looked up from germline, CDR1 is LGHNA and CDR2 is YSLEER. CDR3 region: CASSQGLGTYNEQFF. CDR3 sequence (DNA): TGCGCCAGCAGCCAAGGATTAGGTACCTACAATGAGCAGTTCTTC.

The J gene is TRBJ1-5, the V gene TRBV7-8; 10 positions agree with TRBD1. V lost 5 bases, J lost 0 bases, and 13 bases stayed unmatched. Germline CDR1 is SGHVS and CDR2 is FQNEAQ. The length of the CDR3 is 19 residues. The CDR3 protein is CASSAGGGDRGYSNQPQHF. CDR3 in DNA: TGTGCCAGCAGCGCCGGGGGTGGGGACAGGGGATATAGCAATCAGCCCCAGCATTTT.

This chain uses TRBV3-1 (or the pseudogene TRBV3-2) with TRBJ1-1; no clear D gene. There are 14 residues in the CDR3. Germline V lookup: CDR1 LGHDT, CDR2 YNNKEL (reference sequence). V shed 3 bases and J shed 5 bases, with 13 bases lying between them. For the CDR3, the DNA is TGTGCCAGCAGCCACATTCTCGGGGTAACTGAAGCTTTCTTT. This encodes CASSHILGVTEAFF.

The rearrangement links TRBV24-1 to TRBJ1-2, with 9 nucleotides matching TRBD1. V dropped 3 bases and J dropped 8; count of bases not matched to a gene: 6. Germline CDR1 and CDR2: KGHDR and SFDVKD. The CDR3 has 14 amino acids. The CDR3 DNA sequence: TGTGCCACCAGTGATGGCGGGACAGGGATGGGCTACACCTTC. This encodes CATSDGGTGMGYTF.